The next 14 T cell receptor beta chains were all read from a single sample in a study of memory CD4+ T cells and cytomegalovirus serostatus. Single viable CD3+CD4+CD8-CD45RO+ cells were sorted as the memory CD4+ T cells. The protocol was immunoSEQ multiplex PCR, while the TCRdb copy is restricted to in-frame clones and leaves out a portion. Of under 45,000 clones in the sample, roughly four fifths were seen once. Sequenced sample: memory CD4+ T cells from blood. These receptor sequences come from an adult in good health and CMV-seronegative.

This sequence joins TRBV28 and TRBJ1-5; D ambiguous. The CDR3 loop spans 16 amino acids. With 5 bases removed from V and 6 bases from J, the gap between germline ends came to 20 bases. CDR1 and CDR2 from the germline V gene are MDHEN and SYDVKM. The CDR3 protein is CASSPLGSPGGQPQHF. The DNA of the CDR3 is TGTGCCAGCAGTCCCTTAGGGTCGCCAGGCGGTCAGCCCCAGCATTTT. Full variable domain (remainder filled in from reference TRBV28 and TRBJ1-5): DVKVTQSSRYLVKRTGEKVFLECVQDMDHENMFWYRQDPGLGLRLIYFSYDVKMKEKGDIPEGYSVSREKKERFSLILESASTNQTSMYLCASSPLGSPGGQPQHFGDGTRLSIL.

CDR3 DNA: TGTGCCAGTAGGAAGACAGGGGAAGAGACCCAGTACTTC. Its protein product is CASRKTGEETQYF. The J gene is TRBJ2-5, the V gene TRBV19; 8 nucleotides match TRBD1. This CDR3 has 13 amino acids. Germline-derived CDR1 and CDR2 are LNHDA and SQIVND (reference sequence). With 6 bases clipped from V and 3 bases from J, the junction kept 3 bases outside the gene matches.

The chain employs TRBV5-1 and TRBJ2-1; TRBD2 agrees at 11 bases. The V segment lost 3 bases and the J segment 3 bases; nucleotides outside the gene matches: 5. The CDR3 runs 16 residues. Germline V gene sequence: CDR1 SGHRS, CDR2 YFSETQ. CDR3 DNA sequence: TGCGCCAGCAGCTCGTCGACTAGCGGGAACTACAATGAGCAGTTCTTC. Translating gives CASSSSTSGNYNEQFF.

This CDR3 reads CASSVKAGRNEKLFF. DNA for the CDR3: TGTGCCAGCAGCGTTAAAGCGGGTCGAAATGAAAAACTGTTTTTT. The chain recombines TRBV5-4 with TRBJ1-4; D call uncertain. Germline CDR1 and CDR2: SGHNT and YYREEE (reference sequence). The ends were cut back, 4 bases at V and 5 bases at J, with 15 bases in the middle. CDR3 length: 15 amino acids. The whole variable domain, remainder taken from reference TRBV5-4 and TRBJ1-4, is ETGVTQSPTHLIKTRGQQVTLRCSSQSGHNTVSWYQQALGQGPQFIFQYYREEENGRGNFPPRFSGLQFPNYSSELNVNALELDDSALYLCASSVKAGRNEKLFFGSGTQLSVL.

The table lists this clone with a few counts. This CDR3 reads CASSQEGPLLHSGANVLTF. CDR3 sequence (DNA): TGCGCCAGCAGCCAAGAGGGCCCGCTCCTTCACTCTGGGGCCAACGTCCTGACTTTC. The rearrangement uses TRBV4-1 and TRBJ2-6; D remains ambiguous. The germline V gene has CDR1 MGHRA and CDR2 YSYEKL. Deletions cut 0 bases from V and 0 bases from J, with 15 bases between. The CDR3 is 19 amino acids.

This rearrangement joins TRBV11-2 to TRBJ2-7; D tentatively reads TRBD1 or TRBD2 (5 bases each). The CDR3 spans 15 residues. In germline, CDR1 is SGHAT, CDR2 FQNNGV. The V end lost 2 bases, the J end lost 7 bases, and 18 bases lay between the germline ends. The CDR3 protein is CASSLTGTAPGEQYF. CDR3 DNA: TGTGCCAGCAGCTTAACCGGGACCGCTCCGGGGGAGCAGTACTTC.

The sample holds one count of this clone. V usage is TRBV15 and J usage is TRBJ2-2; TRBD1 might be the D (6 bases). Deletions cut 0 bases from V and 1 base from J, with 18 bases between. The CDR3 length is 19 residues. The V gene's germline CDR1 is LNHNV and CDR2 YYDKDF (reference sequence). In DNA, the CDR3 is TGTGCCACCAGCAGAGATAATTGGGACAAGGGCCTGAACACCGGGGAGCTGTTTTTT. Its translation: CATSRDNWDKGLNTGELFF.

The chain is built from TRBV27 and TRBJ2-2, with TRBD2 matching over 11 bases. Germline lookup yields CDR1 MNHEY and CDR2 SMNVEV (reference sequence). This CDR3 has 16 residues. Losses at the gene ends were 7 bases for V and 7 bases for J; bases not matched to a gene: 11. The DNA of the CDR3 is TGTGCCAGCAAAACTAGCGGGGGATCCGATCTCGGGGAGCTGTTTTTT. It encodes CASKTSGGSDLGELFF.

The J gene is TRBJ2-2, the V gene TRBV2, with 10 bases matching TRBD2. Germline V gives CDR1 SNHLY, CDR2 FYNNEI. The CDR3 is 14 residues long. The J segment lost 5 bases and the V segment lost 4 bases, leaving 1 base of the junction unmatched. The CDR3 sequence: CASSGGLATGELFF. The CDR3 DNA sequence: TGTGCCAGCAGTGGGGGACTAGCGACCGGGGAGCTGTTTTTT.

The genes are TRBV5-5 and TRBJ1-5, with TRBD1 matching over 8 bases. Losses at the gene ends were 3 bases for V and 3 bases for J; bases not matched to a gene: 5. The germline CDR1 and CDR2 sequences are SGHKS and YYEKEE (reference sequence). This CDR3 is built from 15 residues. CDR3 coding DNA: TGTGCCAGCAGCTCAACAGGGGGGGCCAATCAGCCCCAGCATTTT. This encodes CASSSTGGANQPQHF.

The CDR3 bases are TGTGCCAGCAGCCTACCGCGGGACAGAAGGGCATTAACAGATACGCAGTATTTT. Translating it yields CASSLPRDRRALTDTQYF. V usage is TRBV11-2 and J usage is TRBJ2-3, with D possibly TRBD1 on 7 matching bases. Trimming took off 5 bases at V and 3 bases at J, with 24 bases between the two ends. This CDR3 contains 18 residues. The germline CDR1 and CDR2 sequences are SGHAT and FQNNGV.

V is TRBV5-8 and J is TRBJ1-5; D remains ambiguous. CDR3 length: 14 residues. In germline, CDR1 is SGHTS, CDR2 YDEGEE. V lost 0 bases and J 3 bases, leaving 7 bases between the germline ends. CDR3 amino acids: CASSLDMNNQPQHF. CDR3 nucleotides: TGTGCCAGCAGCTTGGACATGAACAATCAGCCCCAGCATTTT.

The chain uses TRBV2 and TRBJ2-1; TRBD2 matches at 8 bases. With V trimmed by 1 base and J by 16 bases, 6 bases remained unmatched. Looked up from germline, CDR1 is SNHLY and CDR2 is FYNNEI. This CDR3 contains 12 residues. This CDR3 reads CASSEGGLARFF. DNA for the CDR3: TGTGCCAGCAGTGAAGGTGGACTAGCCCGTTTCTTC.

A few counts support this clone. This chain joins TRBV5-1 and TRBJ2-6, with a weak D call TRBD1 (6 bases). V lost 4 bases, J lost 2 bases, and 13 bases lay in between. The CDR3 is 16 residues long. Germline V gene lookup returns CDR1 SGHRS and CDR2 YFSETQ. CDR3 sequence: CASSETGSPGANVLTF. CDR3 nucleotides: TGCGCCAGCAGCGAAACAGGGTCTCCTGGGGCCAACGTCCTGACTTTC.